Presented here are 20 T cell receptor beta chains from one specimen sequenced in a study of T cell repertoires in cytomegalovirus infection. These TCRs are of unknown antigen specificity. TCRdb independently ran MiXCR on the reads; one entry per CDR3 protein. The repertoire consists of 700,000 to 850,000 distinct CDR3 sequences, with about 30% occurring once and the leading ten covering over 10%. The material sequenced was cultured CD8+ T cells from PBMCs, taken from culture after CMV antigen stimulation. These receptor sequences come from a human donor in good health (CMV status not recorded). Some clones in this sample may be carry-over from other donors' samples.

The V gene is TRBV7-9, the J gene TRBJ2-5, with a tentative D call TRBD1 (5 bases). The V and J ends lost 6 bases and 2 bases respectively, with 13 bases between them. This CDR3 contains 14 residues. Germline CDR1 reads SEHNR; CDR2 reads FQNEAQ (reference sequence). The CDR3 DNA reads TGTGCCAGCAGAAGCGACAGTTCTCAAGAGACCCAGTACTTC. This sequence encodes CASRSDSSQETQYF.

The chain couples TRBV14 to TRBJ1-6, with 8 bases identical to TRBD1. Germline CDR1 is SGHDN and CDR2 is FVKESK. CDR3 length equals 15 residues. Trimming took 5 bases from V and 6 from J; bases not matched to a gene: 6. CDR3 sequence: CASSTRQGLNSPLHF. The CDR3 coding sequence is TGTGCCAGCAGCACTCGACAGGGGCTTAATTCACCCCTCCACTTT.

The rearrangement uses TRBV6-1 and TRBJ1-1; possibly TRBD1 for D (6 bases). Germline V gene sequence: CDR1 MNHNS, CDR2 SASEGT. Trimming stripped 4 bases from V and 5 bases from J, with 14 bases between. There are 14 residues in the CDR3. The CDR3 reads CASSAIRGGTEAFF. As DNA, the CDR3 is TGTGCCAGCAGTGCGATCAGGGGAGGGACTGAAGCTTTCTTT.

The rearrangement uses TRBV2 and TRBJ2-5, with D possibly TRBD2 on 6 matching bases. The CDR3 has 13 residues. Looked up from germline, CDR1 is SNHLY and CDR2 is FYNNEI. V gave up 5 bases and J gave up 7 bases, with 14 bases separating them. The CDR3, as DNA: TGTGCCAGCAGTTTGTCCGGGGGAGTGACCCAGTACTTC. Translating gives CASSLSGGVTQYF.

CDR3 sequence (DNA): TGTGCCAGCAGATCTCTAGCGGGGGTTACAGATACGCAGTATTTT. Translation gives CASRSLAGVTDTQYF. The V call is TRBV5-4, the J call TRBJ2-3; 10 nucleotides line up with TRBD2. Unmatched junction bases numbered 6, after V lost 5 bases and J lost 3 bases. Germline V gene lookup returns CDR1 SGHNT and CDR2 YYREEE (reference sequence). The CDR3 covers 15 residues.

This clonotype was seen only a few times. The genes are TRBV7-2 and TRBJ2-7; 10 bases line up with TRBD2. V shed 3 bases and J 6 bases; nucleotides not matched to a gene: 14. Looked up from germline, CDR1 is SGHTA and CDR2 is FQGNSA. The CDR3 has 17 residues. The CDR3: CASSLESGGALFSEQYF. The CDR3 DNA sequence: TGTGCCAGCAGCTTGGAAAGCGGGGGGGCCTTGTTCTCCGAGCAGTACTTC.

This clonotype was seen a handful of times. The chain joins TRBV14 to TRBJ1-2, with 10 nucleotides matching TRBD1. Germline V CDR1 and CDR2: SGHDN, FVKESK. The CDR3 covers 16 residues. With V trimmed by 2 bases and J by 4 bases, 7 bases remained unmatched. The CDR3 region has the DNA TGTGCCAGCAGCCAATCGCCTGACAGGGGGCTCTATGGCTACACCTTC. Protein: CASSQSPDRGLYGYTF.

This chain uses TRBV14 with TRBJ2-7; D is tentatively TRBD1 or TRBD2 (5 bases each). This CDR3 has 15 amino acids. From germline, CDR1 is SGHDN and CDR2 FVKESK. V lost 3 bases, J lost 3 bases, and 15 bases lay in between. CDR3 DNA: TGTGCCAGCAGCCAGTGGGGCTACGAGGGCTACGAGCAGTACTTC. Amino acids: CASSQWGYEGYEQYF.

Ten or more counts support this clonotype. The chain uses TRBV5-1 and TRBJ2-1, with 11 bases lining up with TRBD2. Germline loops: CDR1 SGHRS, CDR2 YFSETQ. V lost 8 bases and J lost 2; bases outside the gene matches: 3. The CDR3 sequence is 14 residues long. Here the CDR3 DNA reads TGCGCCAGTGCGGGACTAGCGGCCTACAATGAGCAGTTCTTC. Protein sequence: CASAGLAAYNEQFF.

The chain recombines TRBV6-2 or TRBV6-3 with TRBJ2-7; tentatively, D is TRBD1 (6 bases). V lost 2 bases and J lost 2, with 10 bases in between. There are 14 residues in the CDR3. CDR1 MNHEY and CDR2 SVGEGT come from the germline V gene. The CDR3 sequence is CASSYGDTPYEQYV. CDR3 bases: TGTGCCAGCAGTTACGGGGACACACCCTACGAGCAGTACGTC.

V is TRBV12-3 or TRBV12-4 and J is TRBJ1-2; TRBD1 is a possible D gene (5 bases). Trimming stripped 6 bases from V and 6 bases from J, with 14 bases between. CDR3 size: 13 residues. CDR3 loop: CASSPGTTHGYTF. CDR3 DNA sequence: TGTGCCAGCAGCCCTGGGACTACACATGGCTACACCTTC.

This clonotype was counted only a few times. The chain employs TRBV7-9 and TRBJ2-7, with 9 bases that match TRBD1. Losses at the gene ends were 3 bases for V and 5 bases for J; bases not matched to a gene: 5. CDR1 SEHNR and CDR2 FQNEAQ come from the germline V gene (reference sequence). This CDR3 contains 14 residues. The DNA for the CDR3 is TGTGCCAGCAGCTTCGCGGACAGGGGCGACGAGCAGTACTTC. This codes for CASSFADRGDEQYF.

The chain is built from TRBV7-9 and TRBJ1-2, with 8 positions matching TRBD1. The germline gives CDR1 SEHNR, CDR2 FQNEAQ (reference sequence). J lost 8 bases, V lost 2 bases, and 16 bases had no gene match. The CDR3 contains 17 residues. The CDR3 DNA is TGTGCCAGCAGCTTATCTTTGACGGGACAGGACCCTCGGGGCTACACCTTC. Protein sequence: CASSLSLTGQDPRGYTF.

The chain links TRBV2 to TRBJ2-2; 8 nucleotides align to TRBD2. This CDR3 is 15 amino acids long. Trimming took 6 bases from V and 3 from J; bases not matched to a gene: 6. From germline, CDR1 is SNHLY and CDR2 FYNNEI. The CDR3 loop reads CASRPGLEDTGELFF. The CDR3 nucleotides read TGTGCCAGCAGACCGGGACTAGAGGACACCGGGGAGCTGTTTTTT.

V usage is TRBV2 and J usage is TRBJ2-1, with 10 bases identical to TRBD2. The CDR3 has 16 residues. V dropped 5 bases and J dropped 4; count of bases not matched to a gene: 8. CDR1 and CDR2 from the germline V gene are SNHLY and FYNNEI. The CDR3: CASSITSGVGYNEQFF. CDR3 nucleotide sequence: TGTGCCAGCAGTATTACTAGCGGGGTTGGTTACAATGAGCAGTTCTTC.

In regard to this clonotype: At one of its ends the junction is not consistent with the germline gene, which may arise from a read error. CDR3 amino acids: CASSQGQFSIDTQYF. As DNA, the CDR3 is TGCGCCAGCAGCCAGGGACAATTTAGCATAGATACGCAGTATTTT. The J gene is TRBJ2-3, the V gene TRBV4-1; possible D gene TRBD1, 6 bases. Germline V gene sequence: CDR1 MGHRA, CDR2 YSYEKL. CDR3 size: 15 residues.

This clonotype was counted only a few times. The chain combines TRBV5-1 with TRBJ1-5; 7 bases are shared with TRBD1. The V and J ends lost 3 bases and 0 bases, in that order; junction bases with no gene match: 9. The CDR3 is made up of 17 amino acids. Germline V gene lookup returns CDR1 SGHRS and CDR2 YFSETQ. The chain's CDR3 is CASSSPKQGYSNQPQHF. The CDR3 nucleotides are TGCGCCAGCAGCTCGCCGAAACAGGGGTATAGCAATCAGCCCCAGCATTTT.

At least ten counts were recorded for this clonotype. The chain combines TRBV6-5 with TRBJ1-3, with D possibly being TRBD1 (6 bases). This CDR3 spans 14 amino acids. Trimming shortened V by 6 bases and J by 3 bases, and 12 bases separated the two germline ends. Germline V CDR1 and CDR2: MNHEY, SVGAGI. CDR3 region: CASRGQGFGNTIYF. The CDR3 DNA sequence: TGTGCCAGCAGGGGGCAGGGGTTTGGAAACACCATATATTTT.

This clonotype was picked up a small number of times. The chain has TRBV7-2 and TRBJ2-4, with 7 bases identical to TRBD2. Germline loops: CDR1 SGHTA, CDR2 FQGNSA. V trimming: 3 bases; J trimming: 9 bases; junction bases outside the gene matches: 5. The CDR3 totals 13 residues. CDR3 sequence reads: CASSFPGLSIQYF. Written as DNA, the CDR3 is TGTGCCAGCAGCTTCCCGGGACTAAGCATTCAGTACTTC.

The chain combines TRBV6-2 or TRBV6-3 with TRBJ2-1; tentative D call: TRBD1 (5 bases). The CDR3 spans 14 residues. V lost 2 bases and J lost 3, with 8 bases in between. Germline V gives CDR1 MNHEY, CDR2 SVGEGT. CDR3 coding DNA: TGTGCCAGCAGTTACCAGGGTCACTACAATGAGCAGTTCTTC. Its translation is CASSYQGHYNEQFF.